Only a few counts were recorded for the clone carrying this TCR beta chain. Its antigen is unknown. The data were obtained in a study of T cell responses to AZD1222 COVID-19 vaccine. The repertoire was sequenced with immunoSEQ multiplex PCR; TCRdb's copy has only in-frame clones and lacks some. The sample records approximately 110,000 clones, about 86% being singletons. Study conclusions and caveats: Two AZD1222 administrations were followed by greater Spike-specific TCR breadth and depth.

V was shortened by 0 bases and J by 7 bases, with 15 bases between the two germline ends. Germline CDR1 reads LGHNA; CDR2 reads YSLEER. The CDR3 length is 15 residues. The specimen comprised peripheral blood, sampled on day 0 of AZD1222 vaccination. This TCR was sampled from an adult in good health. J is TRBJ1-2 and V is TRBV4-3; D remains ambiguous. The CDR3 spells CASSQDRIRRFGYTF. Here the CDR3 DNA reads TGCGCCAGCAGCCAAGATCGGATTAGGCGGTTTGGCTACACCTTC.